Each of the 28 T cell receptor beta chains below was sequenced from the same sample in a study of T cells in Graves' hyperthyroidism and ophthalmopathy. Regions amplified from RNA transcripts were the TCR beta CDR3 regions. HTBI primers drove first-round RT-PCR of the TCR CDR3. TCRdb reprocessed the multiplex PCR reads with MiXCR, giving one entry per CDR3 protein. The table has around 340,000 distinct CDR3 sequences, roughly 15% seen once. The specimen was blood. The receptors shown here come from a woman aged 25 to 39 with Graves' hyperthyroidism that later progressed to Graves' ophthalmopathy.

This clonotype was picked up a small number of times. The junction departs from the called germline gene at one end, perhaps through a read error. The chain is built from TRBV11-2 and TRBJ1-1; the D gene is possibly TRBD1 (5 bases). The germline V gene has CDR1 SGHAT and CDR2 FQNNGV. The CDR3 contains 16 residues. DNA of the CDR3: TGTGCCGGCAGCCTAGTACGCAGGGCCCCGAACACTGAAGCTTTCTTT. Protein sequence: CAGSLVRRAPNTEAFF.

This clonotype appeared many times. The CDR3 sequence is CASSEMTGPPYEQYF. CDR3 sequence (DNA): TGTGCCAGCAGCGAGATGACAGGGCCCCCCTACGAGCAGTACTTC. The chain uses TRBV7-9 and TRBJ2-7; 7 positions match TRBD1. Germline assignment: CDR1 SEHNR and CDR2 FQNEAQ (reference sequence). V lost 5 bases and J lost 2; bases outside the gene matches: 9. The CDR3 consists of 15 residues.

Turning to this clonotype: This sequence may be a read error, since a much larger clone differs from it by one base. The CDR3 nucleotides are TGTGCCAGCAGTGCGGACTCCCGTCAGCCCCAGCATTTT. It translates to CASSADSRQPQHF. The chain joins TRBV28 to TRBJ1-5; unclear D gene. Germline V gives CDR1 MDHEN, CDR2 SYDVKM. Trimming pared 5 bases from V and 6 bases from J, leaving 11 bases between. This CDR3 contains 13 residues.

This clonotype was picked up a small number of times. The rearrangement links TRBV4-2 to TRBJ1-1; 8 bases fit TRBD1. The CDR3 loop spans 17 amino acids. V trimming: 1 base; J trimming: 0 bases; junction bases outside the gene matches: 7. Germline CDR1 LGHNA, CDR2 YNFKEQ. CDR3 residues: CASSQADREVMNTEAFF. Written as DNA, the CDR3 is TGTGCCAGCAGCCAAGCGGACAGGGAAGTCATGAACACTGAAGCTTTCTTT.

This clonotype was found many times. V is TRBV28 and J is TRBJ2-7, with 9 bases identical to TRBD1. Germline CDR1 MDHEN, CDR2 SYDVKM. Trimming cost V 6 bases and J 2 bases; bases outside gene matches: 5. There are 14 residues in the CDR3. CDR3 amino acids: CASRPGTGTYEQYF. The CDR3 nucleotides read TGTGCCAGCAGGCCCGGGACAGGGACCTACGAGCAGTACTTC.

This clonotype was recorded many times. The CDR3 DNA sequence: TGTGCCAGCAGTTACTCAGGGGGCGCCTCTGGAAACACCATATATTTT. It yields the protein CASSYSGGASGNTIYF. The chain uses TRBV6-5 and TRBJ1-3; 7 bases fit TRBD1. The germline V gene encodes CDR1 MNHEY and CDR2 SVGAGI. V lost 0 bases to trimming and J lost 0 bases; unmatched junction nucleotides: 2. The CDR3 is made up of 16 amino acids.

Ten or more counts support this clonotype. The V call is TRBV28, the J call TRBJ2-1; D call uncertain. Trimming pared 7 bases from V and 4 bases from J, leaving 11 bases between. Germline V CDR1 and CDR2: MDHEN, SYDVKM. The CDR3 is made up of 13 amino acids. The CDR3 region is CASTGFFYNEQFF. DNA of the CDR3: TGTGCCAGCACTGGGTTCTTTTACAATGAGCAGTTCTTC. The full variable domain, in which reference TRBV28 and TRBJ2-1 provide the parts outside the CDR3, is DVKVTQSSRYLVKRTGEKVFLECVQDMDHENMFWYRQDPGLGLRLIYFSYDVKMKEKGDIPEGYSVSREKKERFSLILESASTNQTSMYLCASTGFFYNEQFFGPGTRLTVL.

This clonotype was counted between two and nine times. The chain couples TRBV20-1 to TRBJ1-2, with 10 nucleotides matching TRBD1. The CDR3 consists of 15 residues. Trimming cost V 4 bases and J 7 bases; bases outside gene matches: 12. Germline assignment: CDR1 DFQATT and CDR2 SNEGSKA (reference sequence). The CDR3 sequence: CSATLPGQGTGGYTF. CDR3 coding DNA: TGCAGTGCTACCCTCCCGGGACAGGGGACCGGTGGCTACACCTTC.

This clonotype appeared a single time. Germline and junction disagree at one end, which may indicate a read error. This chain connects TRBV5-5 to TRBJ2-6, with D possibly matching TRBD2 (6 bases). The CDR3 loop spans 17 amino acids. The germline CDR1 and CDR2 sequences are SGHKS and YYEKEE (reference sequence). CDR3 protein: CASSQGRSHSGANVLTF. CDR3 nucleotides: TGCGCCAGCAGCCAAGGGAGGAGTCACTCTGGGGCCAACGTCCTGACTTTC.

About this clonotype: In this CDR3 the conserved last residue, phenylalanine or tryptophan, is missing, so a read error is likely. The chain joins TRBV3-1 to TRBJ1-1, with no clear D. Trimming stripped 3 bases from V and 1 base from J, with 15 bases between. This CDR3 spans 16 amino acids. Germline-derived CDR1 and CDR2 are LGHDT and YNNKEL (reference sequence). As DNA, the CDR3 is TGTGCCAGCAGCCATGATCCCGGAGTCGCGAACACTGAAGCTTTCCTT. Protein product: CASSHDPGVANTEAFL.

Concerning this clonotype: A read error is possible here, since a much larger clone lies one base away. The CDR3 is CAGSYMRGTDTQYF. CDR3 bases: TGTGCCGGCAGTTACATGCGGGGCACAGATACGCAGTATTTT. V usage is TRBV6-2 or TRBV6-3 and J usage is TRBJ2-3, with D possibly TRBD2 on 5 matching bases. Germline V CDR1 and CDR2: MNHEY, SVGEGT. The CDR3 has 14 residues.

This clonotype was seen many times. The DNA of the CDR3 is TGTGCCTGGAAGGGGGACATAAATTCACCCCTCCACTTT. It codes for CAWKGDINSPLHF. The chain is built from TRBV30 and TRBJ1-6; D is perhaps TRBD1 (6 bases). V lost 4 bases and J lost 7, with 11 bases in between. From germline, CDR1 is GTSNPN and CDR2 SVGIG (reference sequence). This CDR3 is built from 13 residues.

This clonotype was detected many times. This chain uses TRBV10-3 with TRBJ2-2, with D uncertain. Germline-derived CDR1 and CDR2 are ENHRY and SYGVKD. The CDR3 covers 14 residues. Trimming took off 6 bases at V and 4 bases at J, with 12 bases between the two ends. The CDR3 region is CAIRIAQGTGELFF. DNA for the CDR3: TGTGCCATCAGGATCGCACAAGGCACCGGGGAGCTGTTTTTT.

This clonotype was observed many times. The gene calls are TRBV2 and TRBJ2-3; D is undetermined. Germline values: CDR1 SNHLY, CDR2 FYNNEI. Trimming took 10 bases from V and 5 from J, leaving 10 bases between them. The CDR3 consists of 11 residues. CDR3 sequence reads: CATSRKDTQYF. The CDR3, as DNA: TGTGCCACCTCTAGGAAAGATACGCAGTATTTT. The complete variable domain, with remaining parts taken from reference TRBV2 and TRBJ2-3, reads EPEVTQTPSHQVTQMGQEVILRCVPISNHLYFYWYRQILGQKVEFLVSFYNNEISEKSEIFDDQFSVERPDGSNFTLKIRSTKLEDSAMYFCATSRKDTQYFGPGTRLTVL.

The chain is built from TRBV7-9 and TRBJ1-4; TRBD1 aligns across 7 bases. This CDR3 contains 19 residues. The V gene's germline CDR1 is SEHNR and CDR2 FQNEAQ (reference sequence). V gave up 2 bases and J gave up 0 bases; unmatched junction bases: 12. The CDR3 loop is CASSLFRTGEFPTNEKLFF. In DNA form, the CDR3 reads TGTGCCAGCAGCTTATTCCGGACAGGAGAATTTCCAACTAATGAAAAACTGTTTTTT. The variable domain in full, with the rest retrieved from reference TRBV7-9 and TRBJ1-4, is DTGVSQNPRHKITKRGQNVTFRCDPISEHNRLYWYRQTLGQGPEFLTYFQNEAQLEKSRLLSDRFSAERPKGSFSTLEIQRTEQGDSAMYLCASSLFRTGEFPTNEKLFFGSGTQLSVL.

This clonotype showed up just a few times. This chain uses TRBV20-1 with TRBJ2-7; 8 positions match TRBD2. Germline values: CDR1 DFQATT, CDR2 SNEGSKA (reference sequence). The CDR3 is 14 amino acids. With 5 bases clipped from V and 5 bases from J, the junction kept 11 bases outside the gene matches. CDR3 sequence (DNA): TGCAGTGCTTTAAGCGGGAGAAGCAGGAACGAGCAGTACTTC. Translation gives CSALSGRSRNEQYF.

CDR3 in DNA: TGTGCCAGCAGACCCCCCGGGGGGAACACTGAAGCTTTCTTT. It is translated as CASRPPGGNTEAFF. The chain combines TRBV3-1 with TRBJ1-1; weak D call: TRBD1 (5 bases). The CDR3 consists of 14 residues. CDR1 and CDR2 from the germline V gene are LGHDT and YNNKEL (reference sequence). V gave up 6 bases and J gave up 1 base, with 12 bases separating them.

This clonotype appeared many times. The rearrangement uses TRBV7-9 and TRBJ2-5; TRBD1 matches at 9 bases. Germline values: CDR1 SEHNR, CDR2 FQNEAQ (reference sequence). The trim removed 5 bases at V and 2 bases at J, leaving 6 bases unmatched. The CDR3 is made up of 15 amino acids. CDR3 residues: CASSITGGWQETQYF. The CDR3 DNA reads TGTGCCAGCAGCATTACAGGGGGCTGGCAAGAGACCCAGTACTTC.

This clonotype was counted many times. The chain recombines TRBV7-6 with TRBJ1-2; 10 bases line up with TRBD1. Germline lookup yields CDR1 SGHVS and CDR2 FNYEAQ. Unmatched junction bases numbered 5, after V lost 5 bases and J lost 5 bases. CDR3 length equals 14 residues. The DNA for the CDR3 is TGTGCCAGCAGCCGACAGGGGGCTCCTTATGGCTACACCTTC. As protein: CASSRQGAPYGYTF. Full variable domain (outside the CDR3, taken from reference TRBV7-6 and TRBJ1-2): GAGVSQSPRYKVTKRGQDVALRCDPISGHVSLYWYRQALGQGPEFLTYFNYEAQQDKSGLPNDRFSAERPEGSISTLTIQRTEQRDSAMYRCASSRQGAPYGYTFGSGTRLTVV.

At least ten counts were recorded for this clonotype. V usage is TRBV20-1 and J usage is TRBJ2-3, with 11 nucleotides matching TRBD1. Germline V CDR1 and CDR2: DFQATT, SNEGSKA (reference sequence). Trimming at V came to 5 bases and at J to 0 bases, leaving 4 bases not matched to a gene. The CDR3 contains 15 residues. In DNA form, the CDR3 reads TGCAGTGCTGGGGGACAGGGGGAGAGCACAGATACGCAGTATTTT. It specifies CSAGGQGESTDTQYF.

The sample holds a few counts of this clonotype. The rearrangement uses TRBV10-3 and TRBJ1-2, with D tentatively TRBD1 (5 bases). The CDR3 is 12 amino acids. The V end was cut by 11 bases, the J end by 2 bases, with 12 bases between. Germline CDR1 is ENHRY and CDR2 is SYGVKD. For the CDR3, the DNA is TGTGCCTCCCAGCGGGACAACTATGGCTACACCTTC. Its protein is CASQRDNYGYTF.

This clonotype was seen a few times. This sequence joins TRBV9 and TRBJ2-3, with D perhaps assigned TRBD1 or TRBD2 (5 bases each). Trimming removed 0 bases from V and 6 bases from J, with 14 bases in between. Germline lookup yields CDR1 SGDLS and CDR2 YYNGEE. There are 15 residues in the CDR3. DNA of the CDR3: TGTGCCAGCAGCGTAGTATGGGGGTCGAGGGATACGCAGTATTTT. This encodes CASSVVWGSRDTQYF.

The V call is TRBV5-8, the J call TRBJ2-7; 8 positions agree with TRBD2. Germline CDR1 and CDR2: SGHTS and YDEGEE. Losses at the gene ends were 4 bases for V and 2 bases for J; bases not matched to a gene: 8. There are 15 residues in the CDR3. This CDR3 is CASSQIAGTTYEQYF. CDR3 in DNA: TGTGCCAGCAGCCAAATAGCGGGGACCACCTACGAGCAGTACTTC.

This clonotype has more than one count but fewer than ten. The chain is built from TRBV6-1 and TRBJ2-3; 10 bases are a match to TRBD2. Germline trimming cut 5 bases from V and 0 bases from J; bases unmatched to any gene: 11. Per the germline V gene, CDR1 is MNHNS and CDR2 is SASEGT. The CDR3 sequence is 18 residues long. The CDR3 here is CASSLAGEWGFSTDTQYF. CDR3 coding DNA: TGTGCCAGCAGTCTAGCGGGAGAGTGGGGATTTAGCACAGATACGCAGTATTTT.

This clonotype was seen ten or more times. The rearrangement joins TRBV2 to TRBJ2-5; 7 bases agree with TRBD1. This CDR3 has 14 amino acids. With 6 bases clipped from V and 4 bases from J, the junction kept 8 bases outside the gene matches. Germline-derived CDR1 and CDR2 are SNHLY and FYNNEI. CDR3 in amino acids: CASRARTGIETQYF. The CDR3 DNA reads as TGTGCCAGCAGAGCCCGGACAGGAATAGAGACCCAGTACTTC.

With regard to this clonotype: An end of the junction differs from the germline gene, which may be a read error. The rearrangement joins TRBV5-1 to TRBJ2-1; D call uncertain. In germline, CDR1 is SGHRS, CDR2 YFSETQ. There are 14 residues in the CDR3. In DNA, the CDR3 is TGTGCCAGCAGCTTACCGGGCAGCGACAATGAGCAGTTCTTC. Protein: CASSLPGSDNEQFF. The complete variable domain, with remaining parts taken from reference TRBV5-1 and TRBJ2-1, reads KAGVTQTPRYLIKTRGQQVTLSCSPISGHRSVSWYQQTPGQGLQFLFEYFSETQRNKGNFPGRFSGRQFSNSRSEMNVSTLELGDSALYLCASSLPGSDNEQFFGPGTRLTVL.

In its sample, this clonotype was seen a few times. The V call is TRBV7-9, the J call TRBJ1-4, with D tentatively TRBD1 (5 bases). The CDR3 spans 14 residues. V was cut by 5 bases and J by 5 bases, with 12 bases left in between. Germline CDR1 reads SEHNR; CDR2 reads FQNEAQ (reference sequence). CDR3 residues: CASSPTVANEKLFF. The CDR3 region has the DNA TGTGCCAGCAGCCCGACAGTTGCAAATGAAAAACTGTTTTTT. The entire variable domain, with the rest obtained from reference TRBV7-9 and TRBJ1-4, is as follows: DTGVSQNPRHKITKRGQNVTFRCDPISEHNRLYWYRQTLGQGPEFLTYFQNEAQLEKSRLLSDRFSAERPKGSFSTLEIQRTEQGDSAMYLCASSPTVANEKLFFGSGTQLSVL.

V gene TRBV9 combines with J gene TRBJ2-6, with 9 bases fitting TRBD2. Trimming cost V 3 bases and J 4 bases; bases outside gene matches: 2. The CDR3 has 15 amino acids. The germline gives CDR1 SGDLS, CDR2 YYNGEE. The CDR3 spells CASSASGRGANVLTF. As DNA, the CDR3 is TGTGCCAGCAGCGCCAGCGGGAGGGGGGCCAACGTCCTGACTTTC.